These 20 T cell receptor beta chains were all obtained from the same sample, sequenced in a study of blood T cell repertoires in COVID-19. The table came from immunoSEQ multiplex PCR; TCRdb's copy has only in-frame clones and leaves some out. The sample lists about 26,000 clones; approximately 87% were seen once. The sample was peripheral blood. All receptors derive from a human donor in a cohort sampled during active COVID-19.

This chain joins TRBV4-2 and TRBJ1-6, with 8 nucleotides matching TRBD1. CDR1 is LGHNA and CDR2 is YNFKEQ in the germline V gene. CDR3 length: 15 residues. V shed 0 bases, J shed 9 bases, and the junction held 4 bases outside the gene matches. Written as DNA, the CDR3 is TGTGCCAGCAGCCAAGACGTGGGGACAGGTTCACCCCTCCACTTT. This codes for CASSQDVGTGSPLHF.

V usage is TRBV19 and J usage is TRBJ2-7; 9 bases are a match to TRBD2. With 5 bases clipped from V and 2 bases from J, the junction kept 10 bases outside the gene matches. This CDR3 comprises 16 residues. In germline, CDR1 is LNHDA, CDR2 SQIVND (reference sequence). This CDR3 reads CASSPALGLATYEQYF. In DNA form, the CDR3 reads TGTGCCAGTAGTCCAGCCCTCGGACTAGCGACCTACGAGCAGTACTTC. The variable domain in full, with the rest retrieved from reference TRBV19 and TRBJ2-7, is DGGITQSPKYLFRKEGQNVTLSCEQNLNHDAMYWYRQDPGQGLRLIYYSQIVNDFQKGDIAEGYSVSREKKESFPLTVTSAQKNPTAFYLCASSPALGLATYEQYFGPGTRLTVT.

The chain uses TRBV27 and TRBJ2-1, with 8 bases that match TRBD2. V shed 7 bases, J shed 7 bases, and the junction held 12 bases outside the gene matches. This CDR3 is 15 amino acids long. Germline lookup yields CDR1 MNHEY and CDR2 SMNVEV (reference sequence). The CDR3 DNA reads TGTGCCAGCATTCCCTCTGCGGGAGGTTGGAATGAGCAGTTCTTC. This gives the protein CASIPSAGGWNEQFF.

The chain uses TRBV7-6 and TRBJ2-3, with 9 bases matching TRBD2. Germline V gives CDR1 SGHVS, CDR2 FNYEAQ. This CDR3 spans 15 amino acids. Losses at the gene ends were 4 bases for V and 2 bases for J; bases not matched to a gene: 4. The CDR3 region has the DNA TGTGCCAGCAGCTCCGGGACTAGCTACACAGATACGCAGTATTTT. It codes for CASSSGTSYTDTQYF.

V and J are TRBV10-3 and TRBJ2-2; D not resolved. The CDR3 is 14 amino acids. Germline CDR1 is ENHRY and CDR2 is SYGVKD. Between the trimmed V and J ends, which lost 0 bases and 5 bases, there was a span of 7 bases. The CDR3 here is CAISESAGTGELFF. CDR3 DNA sequence: TGTGCCATCAGTGAGTCGGCAGGAACCGGGGAGCTGTTTTTT.

J is TRBJ1-1 and V is TRBV5-1, with 9 bases identical to TRBD1. CDR1 and CDR2 (germline): SGHRS, YFSETQ. The CDR3 has 15 amino acids. J lost 5 bases, V lost 4 bases, and 9 bases had no gene match. The CDR3 sequence is CASSPEGQGGTEAFF. In nucleotides, the CDR3 is TGCGCCAGCAGCCCGGAGGGACAGGGAGGGACTGAAGCTTTCTTT.

The V gene is TRBV27, the J gene TRBJ2-1; D is unresolved. CDR1 and CDR2 from the germline V gene are MNHEY and SMNVEV (reference sequence). Between the trimmed V and J ends, which lost 4 bases and 8 bases, there was a span of 15 bases. The CDR3 runs to 14 residues. CDR3 residues: CASSSYIASDEQFF. The CDR3 DNA reads TGTGCCAGCAGTTCATACATCGCGAGCGATGAGCAGTTCTTC.

The V call is TRBV3-1 (or the pseudogene TRBV3-2), the J call TRBJ2-7; 8 positions agree with TRBD2. V shed 0 bases, J shed 6 bases, and the junction held 10 bases outside the gene matches. CDR1 and CDR2 (germline): LGHDT, YNNKEL (reference sequence). The CDR3 sequence is 16 residues long. CDR3 loop: CASSQEGLAGLLEQYF. The CDR3 nucleotides read TGTGCCAGCAGCCAAGAAGGCCTAGCGGGCCTCCTCGAGCAGTACTTC.

The rearrangement uses TRBV6-5 and TRBJ2-5; tentatively, D is TRBD1 (6 bases). The CDR3 is 16 residues long. V was pared by 4 bases and J by 5 bases, with 20 bases between. CDR1 and CDR2 from the germline V gene are MNHEY and SVGAGI. The CDR3 DNA reads as TGTGCCAGCAGTTTAAGAGTCCCGACAGGCGGGGAGACCCAGTACTTC. It specifies CASSLRVPTGGETQYF.

The V and J genes are TRBV5-1 and TRBJ1-1; 7 bases fit TRBD1. This CDR3 comprises 14 residues. Looked up from germline, CDR1 is SGHRS and CDR2 is YFSETQ. Trimming at V came to 0 bases and at J to 1 base, leaving 0 bases not matched to a gene. CDR3 nucleotide sequence: TGCGCCAGCAGCTTGGAGGGGGCGAACACTGAAGCTTTCTTT. Its translation is CASSLEGANTEAFF.

In the case of this clone: At one of its ends the junction is not consistent with the germline gene, which may arise from a read error. J is TRBJ2-2 and V is TRBV4-2; TRBD2 aligns across 11 bases. The CDR3 extends over 16 amino acids. Germline V gene sequence: CDR1 LGHNA, CDR2 YNFKEQ. DNA for the CDR3: TGTACCAGCAGCCGCGGGACTAGCGGAGGCACCGGGGAGCTGTTTTTT. Translated: CTSSRGTSGGTGELFF.

The chain links TRBV24-1 to TRBJ2-2; 7 bases line up with TRBD1. V gave up 7 bases and J gave up 5 bases; unmatched junction bases: 3. The CDR3 has 13 residues. Germline values: CDR1 KGHDR, CDR2 SFDVKD. The CDR3 DNA follows: TGTGCCACCAGGACAGGGATAACCGGGGAGCTGTTTTTT. Translated, it gives CATRTGITGELFF.

This chain uses TRBV7-8 with TRBJ1-1; 7 bases fit TRBD1. CDR1 is SGHVS, CDR2 FQNEAQ, per germline. The CDR3 is 15 residues long. The J segment lost 0 bases and the V segment lost 1 base, leaving 2 bases of the junction unmatched. The CDR3 reads CASSLEGQLNTEAFF. CDR3 DNA sequence: TGTGCCAGCAGCTTAGAGGGACAGTTGAACACTGAAGCTTTCTTT.

The chain couples TRBV14 to TRBJ2-3; perhaps TRBD2 as D (6 bases). Germline loops: CDR1 SGHDN, CDR2 FVKESK. With 6 bases removed from V and 10 bases from J, the gap between germline ends came to 17 bases. The CDR3 has 13 amino acids. The CDR3 DNA reads as TGTGCCAGCAGGGATGACATCGGGGGTTCGCAGTATTTT. It encodes CASRDDIGGSQYF.

The chain joins TRBV20-1 to TRBJ1-1; D is undetermined. V was clipped by 3 bases and J by 4 bases, with 15 bases between them. The CDR3 is 14 amino acids. Germline V CDR1 and CDR2: DFQATT, SNEGSKA (reference sequence). The CDR3 nucleotides are TGCAGTGCTAGTAGCCGGGTAAGGTCCACTGAAGCTTTCTTT. Protein: CSASSRVRSTEAFF.

The chain recombines TRBV11-3 with TRBJ2-1, with 9 bases identical to TRBD1. Germline V CDR1 and CDR2: SGHNT, YENEEA. The junction had 3 bases not matched to a gene; V was cut back by 5 bases and J by 10 bases. The length of the CDR3 is 12 residues. The CDR3 region has the DNA TGTGCCAGCAGCCAACAGGGGGCCGAGCAGTTCTTC. It encodes CASSQQGAEQFF.

The chain combines TRBV13 with TRBJ2-3; no firm D call. The CDR3 covers 15 residues. The germline gives CDR1 PRHDT, CDR2 FYEKMQ (reference sequence). The ends were cut back, 0 bases at V and 0 bases at J, with 7 bases in the middle. The CDR3 region is CASSLGTGSTDTQYF. CDR3 nucleotides: TGTGCCAGCAGCTTAGGGACTGGAAGCACAGATACGCAGTATTTT.

Here the CDR3 reads CASSFYSGNTDTQYF. As DNA, the CDR3 is TGTGCCAGCAGCTTTTATAGCGGAAACACAGATACGCAGTATTTT. V usage is TRBV5-6 and J usage is TRBJ2-3; possible D gene TRBD2, 6 bases. CDR1 is SGHDT and CDR2 is YYEEEE in the germline V gene. V dropped 2 bases and J dropped 2 bases, with 12 bases sitting between them. The CDR3 totals 15 residues.

The chain uses TRBV28 and TRBJ1-5; no definite D call. Germline loops: CDR1 MDHEN, CDR2 SYDVKM. The length of the CDR3 is 12 residues. V gave up 2 bases and J gave up 4 bases, with 3 bases separating them. The CDR3 bases are TGTGCCAGCAGTTTACTAAATCAGCCCCAGCATTTT. Translated, it gives CASSLLNQPQHF.

The chain couples TRBV3-1 (or the pseudogene TRBV3-2) to TRBJ2-1; TRBD1 is a possible D gene (5 bases). The ends were cut back, 1 base at V and 4 bases at J, with 11 bases in the middle. The length of the CDR3 is 15 residues. Germline V gene lookup returns CDR1 LGHDT and CDR2 YNNKEL (reference sequence). CDR3 residues: CASSQVPTAYNEQFF. CDR3 in DNA: TGTGCCAGCAGCCAAGTCCCGACAGCTTACAATGAGCAGTTCTTC.